Sequencing of this TCR beta chain was carried out in a study of beta chain features in type 1 diabetes. Germline loops: CDR1 MNHEY, CDR2 SVGAGI. The CDR3 length is 13 residues. V dropped 6 bases and J dropped 6 bases, with 14 bases sitting between them. Of the isolated RNA, all was reverse transcribed, and so the sequenced material was expressed TCRB transcripts. The method was immunoSEQ multiplex PCR; TCRdb's version includes in-frame clones alone and lacks a portion of them. The table has 970,000 or so clones, under 20% seen once. J is TRBJ1-1 and V is TRBV6-5; D uncertain. The sample comprised naive CD4+ T cells from blood. The sequence was obtained from a woman aged 18-29 years in good health. CDR3 DNA sequence: TGTGCCAGCAGAACCTTTCGGGAAGCTGAAGCTTTCTTT. Its translation is CASRTFREAEAFF.